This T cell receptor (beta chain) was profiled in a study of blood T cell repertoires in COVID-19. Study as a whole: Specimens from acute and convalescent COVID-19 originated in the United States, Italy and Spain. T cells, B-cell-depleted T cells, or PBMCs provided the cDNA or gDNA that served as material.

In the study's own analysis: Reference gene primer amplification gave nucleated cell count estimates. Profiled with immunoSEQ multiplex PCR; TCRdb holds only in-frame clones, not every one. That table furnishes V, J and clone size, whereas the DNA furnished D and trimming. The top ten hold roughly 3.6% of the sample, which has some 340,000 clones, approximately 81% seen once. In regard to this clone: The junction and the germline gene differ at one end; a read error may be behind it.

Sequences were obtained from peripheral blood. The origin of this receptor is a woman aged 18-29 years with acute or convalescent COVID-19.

Here the CDR3 reads CNASWQSPGVGNTEAFF. CDR3 bases: TGCAATGCTAGTTGGCAGAGCCCAGGGGTAGGGAACACTGAAGCTTTCTTT. The rearrangement uses TRBV20-1 and TRBJ1-1; possibly TRBD1 for D (6 bases). Germline V lookup: CDR1 DFQATT, CDR2 SNEGSKA (reference sequence). The CDR3 runs 17 residues.